Detailed here is one T cell receptor (beta chain). This may come from a read error, since a much larger clone is one base off. Using its own MiXCR run on the reads, TCRdb lists one record per CDR3 protein. The sample consists of roughly 630,000 distinct CDR3 sequences, 20% to 25% of them appearing once. This entry belongs to a study of T cell repertoires in cytomegalovirus infection. The overall study: TCR beta signatures that were public indicated CMV infection and matching HLA type.

The V end was cut by 5 bases, the J end by 6 bases, with 10 bases between. Germline V lookup: CDR1 SGHVS, CDR2 FNYEAQ. This CDR3 has 13 amino acids. The clonotype originates from a human donor in good health (CMV status not recorded). Some clones in this sample may be carry-over from other donors' samples. The V and J genes are TRBV7-6 and TRBJ2-2; maybe TRBD2 (5 bases). Sequencing was done on a sample of CD8+ T cells from PBMCs. The CDR3 is CASSAGLPGELFF. CDR3 nucleotide sequence: TGTGCCAGCAGCGCGGGTTTACCCGGGGAGCTGTTTTTT.